This T cell receptor (beta chain) was obtained from a study of blood T cell repertoires in COVID-19. Across the study: Italy, Spain and the United States were the sources of the convalescent and acute COVID-19 samples. Nucleic acid was either cDNA or gDNA, and it came from T cells, B-cell-depleted T cells, or PBMCs.

In germline, CDR1 is SGHAT, CDR2 FQNNGV. The length of the CDR3 is 18 residues. With V trimmed by 2 bases and J by 1 base, 10 bases remained unmatched. Authors' analysis steps: It was from reference gene primer amplification that nucleated cell counts were estimated. Profiling relied on immunoSEQ multiplex PCR, and the TCRdb table lists in-frame clones only, not all of them. V, J and clone size were drawn from that table, and D and trimming were deduced from the DNA. The sample lists some 260,000 clones; roughly 84% were seen once. This receptor was identified in a woman in her 40s with active or convalescent COVID-19. Specimen: peripheral blood. The chain has TRBV11-2 and TRBJ1-3, with 8 bases identical to TRBD1. This CDR3 reads CASSLTFARQGSGNTIYF. The CDR3 nucleotides read TGTGCCAGCAGCTTAACTTTTGCTCGACAGGGGTCTGGAAACACCATATATTTT.